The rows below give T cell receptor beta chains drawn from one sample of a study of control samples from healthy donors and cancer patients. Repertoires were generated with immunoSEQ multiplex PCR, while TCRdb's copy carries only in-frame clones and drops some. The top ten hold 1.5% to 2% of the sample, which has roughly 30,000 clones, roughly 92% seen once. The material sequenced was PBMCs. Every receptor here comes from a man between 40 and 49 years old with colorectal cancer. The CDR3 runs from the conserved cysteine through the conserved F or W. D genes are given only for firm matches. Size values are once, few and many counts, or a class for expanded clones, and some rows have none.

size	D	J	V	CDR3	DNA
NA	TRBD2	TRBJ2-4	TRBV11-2	CASSLVRGGRNIQYF	TGTGCCAGCAGCTTAGTGCGGGGGGGCCGGAACATTCAGTACTTC
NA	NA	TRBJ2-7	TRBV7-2	CASSSPNRAQRHEQYF	TGTGCCAGCAGCTCCCCCAACAGGGCCCAGAGGCACGAGCAGTACTTC
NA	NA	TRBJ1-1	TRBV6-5	CASRDDVMNTEAFF	TGTGCCAGCAGGGATGATGTTATGAACACTGAAGCTTTCTTT
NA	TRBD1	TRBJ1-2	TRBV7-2	CASSLGQRGQSLGYTF	TGTGCCAGCAGCTTAGGACAAAGGGGACAGAGTCTTGGCTACACCTTC
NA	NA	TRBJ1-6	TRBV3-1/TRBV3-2	CASSQGTPGSSYNSPLHF	TGTGCCAGCAGCCAAGGGACCCCTGGGAGCTCCTATAATTCACCCCTCCACTTT
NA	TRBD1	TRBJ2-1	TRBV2	CASSGQGTNEQFF	TGTGCCAGCAGTGGACAGGGTACGAATGAGCAGTTCTTC
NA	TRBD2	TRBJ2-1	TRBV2	CASSERTSGGEQFF	TGTGCCAGCAGTGAAAGGACTAGCGGGGGGGAGCAGTTCTTC
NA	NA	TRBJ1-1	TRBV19	CASSMIALGPAFF	TGTGCCAGTAGTATGATAGCGCTGGGTCCGGCTTTCTTT
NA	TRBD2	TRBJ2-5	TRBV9	CASSTMGGGYQETQYF	TGTGCCAGCAGCACGATGGGCGGGGGTTACCAAGAGACCCAGTACTTC
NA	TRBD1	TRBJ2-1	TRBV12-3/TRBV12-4	CASSLTGGNEQFF	TGTGCCAGCAGTTTGACAGGGGGCAATGAGCAGTTCTTC
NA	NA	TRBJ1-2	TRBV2	CASSSHEGNYGYTF	TGTGCCAGCAGCTCCCATGAGGGAAACTATGGCTACACCTTC
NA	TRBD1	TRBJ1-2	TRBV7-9	CASSTRDRELDGYTF	TGTGCCAGCAGCACCCGGGACAGGGAATTGGACGGCTACACCTTC
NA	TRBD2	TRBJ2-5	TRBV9	CASSSRTGGVETQYF	TGTGCCAGCAGCTCTCGGACCGGGGGGGTAGAGACCCAGTACTTC
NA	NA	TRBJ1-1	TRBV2	CASSDLGHTEAFF	TGTGCCAGCAGTGATTTGGGTCACACTGAAGCTTTCTTT
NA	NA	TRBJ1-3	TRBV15	CATSTNLPGRSGNTIYF	TGTGCCACCAGCACTAATTTACCGGGGAGATCTGGAAACACCATATATTTT
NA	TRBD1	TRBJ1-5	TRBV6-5	CASLRDSHSNQPQHF	TGTGCCAGCCTCCGGGACAGCCATAGCAATCAGCCCCAGCATTTT
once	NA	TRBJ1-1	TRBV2	CASSEEAGRTEAFF	TGTGCCAGCAGTGAAGAGGCAGGGCGGACTGAAGCTTTCTTT
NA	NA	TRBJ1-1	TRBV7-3	CASSSGTLPTEAFF	TGTGCCAGCAGCTCCGGGACCTTACCCACTGAAGCTTTCTTT
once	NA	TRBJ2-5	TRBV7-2	CASSPTTQRSRGGETQYF	TGTGCCAGCAGCCCAACTACCCAAAGGTCCCGAGGGGGGGAGACCCAGTACTTC
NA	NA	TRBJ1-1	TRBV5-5	CASSLVANTEAFF	TGTGCCAGCAGCTTAGTTGCGAACACTGAAGCTTTCTTT
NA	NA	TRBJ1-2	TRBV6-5	CALALTASLYGYTF	TGTGCCTTAGCCCTGACAGCATCTCTCTATGGCTACACCTTC
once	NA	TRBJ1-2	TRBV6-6	CASSYEGGPSYGYTF	TGTGCCAGCAGTTACGAGGGGGGGCCGAGCTATGGCTACACCTTC
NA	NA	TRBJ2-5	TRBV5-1	CASSLGTYSNSGETQYF	TGCGCCAGCAGCTTGGGGACCTACTCAAACTCTGGAGAGACCCAGTACTTC
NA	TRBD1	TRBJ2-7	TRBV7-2	CASSLGAGTGGSYEQYF	TGTGCCAGCAGCTTGGGAGCCGGGACAGGGGGCTCCTACGAGCAGTACTTC
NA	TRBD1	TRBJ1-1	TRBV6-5	CASMTDRQNTEAFF	TGTGCCAGCATGACGGACAGGCAGAACACTGAAGCTTTCTTT
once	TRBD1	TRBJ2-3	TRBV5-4	CASSPPGQTFTDTQYF	TGTGCCAGCAGCCCCCCGGGACAGACCTTTACAGATACGCAGTATTTT
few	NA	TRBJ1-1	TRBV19	CASSIASYTEAFF	TGTGCCAGTAGTATAGCCAGTTACACTGAAGCTTTCTTT
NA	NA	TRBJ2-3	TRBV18	CASSALGTASSTDTQYF	TGTGCCAGCTCAGCACTCGGGACGGCATCTAGCACAGATACGCAGTATTTT
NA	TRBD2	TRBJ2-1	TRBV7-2	CASSVYGTSGAYNEQFF	TGTGCCAGCAGCGTTTACGGGACTAGCGGGGCCTACAATGAGCAGTTCTTC
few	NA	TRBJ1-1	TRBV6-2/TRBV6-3	CASSYGRHYGNTEAFF	TGTGCCAGCAGTTACGGGCGACACTACGGGAACACTGAAGCTTTCTTT
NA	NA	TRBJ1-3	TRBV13	CASRAGFRSGNTIYF	TGTGCCAGCAGGGCAGGGTTTAGGTCTGGAAACACCATATATTTT
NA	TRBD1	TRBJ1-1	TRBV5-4	CASSTDRGAEAFF	TGTGCCAGCAGCACAGACAGGGGGGCTGAAGCTTTCTTT
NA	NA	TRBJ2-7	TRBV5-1	CASSSSGAWGEQYF	TGCGCCAGCAGCTCGTCAGGAGCCTGGGGCGAGCAGTACTTC
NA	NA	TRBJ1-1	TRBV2	CASIEGFPNTEAFF	TGTGCCAGCATTGAGGGATTCCCGAACACTGAAGCTTTCTTT
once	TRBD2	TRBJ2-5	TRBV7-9	CASSLWTSGVETQYF	TGTGCCAGCAGCCTTTGGACTAGCGGGGTGGAGACCCAGTACTTC
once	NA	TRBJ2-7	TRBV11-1	CASSHTLGSYEQYF	TGTGCCAGCAGTCATACCCTGGGCAGCTACGAGCAGTACTTC
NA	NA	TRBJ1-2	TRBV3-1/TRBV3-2	CASSQEATKMGYTF	TGTGCCAGCAGCCAAGAGGCCACGAAAATGGGCTACACCTTC
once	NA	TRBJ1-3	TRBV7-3	CASSRTTLAGTNTIYF	TGTGCCAGCAGTCGGACGACCCTAGCGGGAACAAACACCATATATTTT
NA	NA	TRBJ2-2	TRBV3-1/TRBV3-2	CASSLPTGELFF	TGTGCCAGCAGCCTTCCCACCGGGGAGCTGTTTTTT
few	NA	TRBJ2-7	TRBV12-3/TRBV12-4	CASSYIAYEQYF	TGTGCCAGCAGTTACATAGCCTACGAGCAGTACTTC
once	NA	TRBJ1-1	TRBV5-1	CASSLQGRTEAFF	TGCGCCAGCAGCCTCCAGGGGAGAACTGAAGCTTTCTTT
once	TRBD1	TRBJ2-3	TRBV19	CASSALGQGDVDTQYF	TGTGCCAGTAGCGCCTTGGGACAGGGGGACGTAGATACGCAGTATTTT
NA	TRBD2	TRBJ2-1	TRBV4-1	CASSQRLAGPRGEQFF	TGCGCCAGCAGCCAAAGACTAGCGGGGCCACGGGGTGAGCAGTTCTTC
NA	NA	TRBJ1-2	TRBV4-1	CASSQDVAGRKGYTF	TGCGCCAGCAGCCAAGATGTAGCAGGGCGTAAAGGCTACACCTTC
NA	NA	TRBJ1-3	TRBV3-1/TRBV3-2	CASSPETGRGNTIYF	TGTGCCAGCAGCCCTGAGACCGGACGGGGAAACACCATATATTTT
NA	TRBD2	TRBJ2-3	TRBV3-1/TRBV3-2	CASSLSGEPDTQYF	TGTGCCAGCAGCTTAAGCGGGGAACCAGATACGCAGTATTTT
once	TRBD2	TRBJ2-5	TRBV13	CASSLPIIAGPRAQYF	TGTGCCAGCAGCTTACCCATTATAGCGGGGCCCCGGGCCCAGTACTTC
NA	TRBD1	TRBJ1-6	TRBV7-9	CASSPGDRDNSPLHF	TGTGCCAGCAGCCCCGGGGACAGGGATAATTCACCCCTCCACTTT
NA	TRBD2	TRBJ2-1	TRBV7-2	CASGERGINEQFF	TGTGCCAGCGGGGAGCGGGGTATTAATGAGCAGTTCTTC
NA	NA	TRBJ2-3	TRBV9	CASSGTGTSTDTQYF	TGTGCCAGCAGCGGAACCGGGACAAGCACAGATACGCAGTATTTT
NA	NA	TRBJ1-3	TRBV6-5	CASRIGRTSGNTIYF	TGTGCCAGCAGGATTGGCCGTACCTCTGGAAACACCATATATTTT
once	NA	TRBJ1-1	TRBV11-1	CASSRGITVMNTEAFF	TGTGCCAGCAGCCGAGGGATTACGGTCATGAACACTGAAGCTTTCTTT
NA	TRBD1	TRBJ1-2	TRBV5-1	CASSETGDLYGYTF	TGCGCCAGCAGCGAAACAGGGGATCTCTATGGCTACACCTTC
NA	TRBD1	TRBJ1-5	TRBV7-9	CASSLGQGGQPQHF	TGTGCCAGCAGCTTAGGACAGGGGGGTCAGCCCCAGCATTTT
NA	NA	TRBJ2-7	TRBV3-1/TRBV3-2	CASSQPGDHEQYF	TGTGCCAGCAGCCAACCTGGGGACCACGAGCAGTACTTC